This TCR beta chain was sequenced in a study of blood T cell repertoires in COVID-19. Study summary: Both acute and convalescent COVID-19 samples were obtained from the United States, Italy and Spain. The cDNA or gDNA used as material had been derived from T cells, B-cell-depleted T cells, or PBMCs.

The CDR3 is 14 residues long. In germline, CDR1 is SGDLS, CDR2 YYNGEE. Trimming cost V 4 bases and J 2 bases; bases outside gene matches: 5. This clone is medium-sized in the sample. Sequenced by immunoSEQ multiplex PCR; TCRdb stores in-frame clones only, minus some. The sample records roughly 85,000 clones, around 74% being singletons. Sequenced sample: peripheral blood. This chain connects TRBV9 to TRBJ2-7; 8 nucleotides match TRBD1. The receptor was derived from a human donor in a cohort sampled during active COVID-19. As DNA, the CDR3 is TGTGCCAGCAGCCAACAGGGGGTCCCCTACGAGCAGTACTTC. Translating gives CASSQQGVPYEQYF.